A selection of T cell receptor beta chains follows, all from one sample in a study of vaccination effects on CD4 cells after COVID-19. TCRdb's table, derived via immunoSEQ multiplex PCR, lists solely in-frame clones and lacks some. This sample has 50,000 or so clones, with approximately 61% found just once. Their antigen targets remain unknown. The input for sequencing was CD4+ T cells from PBMCs cultured without peptide, taken before COVID-19 vaccination. The receptors were gathered from a human donor who received a COVID-19 vaccine. CDR3s leave out the opening cysteine and the closing phenylalanine or tryptophan. Fields, in order: V gene, J gene, CDR3 protein.

TRBV5-1,TRBJ2-1,ASSLLPYNEQF
TRBV28,TRBJ2-7,ASEGQTYEQY
TRBV7-2,TRBJ2-1,ASSLEGSGGYNEQF
TRBV5-1,TRBJ2-2,ASSLTGDSTGELF
TRBV6-1,TRBJ2-7,ASSDKRRPGQGGYEQY
TRBV2,TRBJ1-1,ASSGDPEEAF
TRBV27,TRBJ1-2,ASSLSRDKAYGYT
TRBV28,TRBJ1-2,ASSLWLPGTDNYGYT
TRBV5-6,TRBJ1-6,ASSLAGRRDSPLH
TRBV29-1,TRBJ2-7,SVSTGGPYEQY
TRBV6-5,TRBJ2-7,ASNAYEQY
TRBV6-1,TRBJ2-2,ASSGTSGTINTGELF
TRBV19,TRBJ2-1,ASRGKGTYNEQF
TRBV18,TRBJ1-4,ASHTRGLDEKLF
TRBV27,TRBJ1-6,ASSLWGREGSPLH
TRBV3-1/TRBV3-2,TRBJ1-2,ASSPLGAGSNYGYT
TRBV9,TRBJ2-3,ASSGTTGMGTDTQY
TRBV12-5,TRBJ1-2,ASGLALDRTNYGYT